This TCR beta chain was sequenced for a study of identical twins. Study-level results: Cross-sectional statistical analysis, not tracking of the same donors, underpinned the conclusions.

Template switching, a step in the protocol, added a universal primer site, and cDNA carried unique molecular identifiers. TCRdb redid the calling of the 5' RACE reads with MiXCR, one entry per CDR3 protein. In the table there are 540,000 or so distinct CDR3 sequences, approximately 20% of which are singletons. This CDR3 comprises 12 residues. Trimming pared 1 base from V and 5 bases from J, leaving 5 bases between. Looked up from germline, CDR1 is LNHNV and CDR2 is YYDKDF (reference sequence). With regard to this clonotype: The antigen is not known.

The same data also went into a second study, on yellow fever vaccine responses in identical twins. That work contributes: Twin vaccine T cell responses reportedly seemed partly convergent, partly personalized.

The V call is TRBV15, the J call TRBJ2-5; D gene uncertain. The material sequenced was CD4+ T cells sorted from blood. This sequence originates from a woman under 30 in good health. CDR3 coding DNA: TGTGCCACCAGCAGAGCTGTGGAGACCCAGTACTTC. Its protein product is CATSRAVETQYF. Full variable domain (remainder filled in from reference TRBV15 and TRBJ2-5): DAMVIQNPRYQVTQFGKPVTLSCSQTLNHNVMYWYQQKSSQAPKLLFHYYDKDFNNEADTPDNFQSRRPNTSFCFLDIRSPGLGDTAMYLCATSRAVETQYFGPGTRLLVL.